This TCR beta chain was found in a study of blood T cell repertoires in COVID-19. Study-level information: Specimens from acute and convalescent COVID-19 originated in the United States, Italy and Spain.

Sequencing was performed with immunoSEQ multiplex PCR; in TCRdb, only in-frame clones are kept and a portion is missing. Among 30,000 to 35,000 clones listed, about 78% were seen once. This clonotype was sampled from a woman in her sixties with acute or convalescent COVID-19. The sample comprised peripheral blood.

The CDR3 here is CSASYQNQETQYF. The CDR3 nucleotides read TGCAGTGCTAGTTATCAGAACCAAGAGACCCAGTACTTC. The chain joins TRBV20-1 to TRBJ2-5; D uncertain. The V gene lost 3 bases and the J gene lost 0 bases, with 8 bases spanning the gap. CDR3 length equals 13 residues. In germline, CDR1 is DFQATT, CDR2 SNEGSKA (reference sequence).